These T cell receptor beta chains were read from a single sample in a study of T-cell memory formation after mild COVID-19. Using its own MiXCR run on the 5' RACE reads, TCRdb lists one record per CDR3 protein. The sample yields 300,000 to 350,000 distinct CDR3 sequences, roughly a fifth seen once. The sample comprised PBMCs or a T cell subset sorted from them (not recorded which). These receptors all come from a man aged 18 to 29 who had mild COVID-19 (a few samples of this study predate the infection). Cell type and time point are not known. CDR3s leave out the opening cysteine and the closing phenylalanine or tryptophan.

V gene: TRBV4-3
J gene: TRBJ2-5
CDR3 protein: ASSQDRTSSETQY

V gene: TRBV12-3/TRBV12-4
J gene: TRBJ2-6
CDR3 protein: ASSFSSGANVLT

V gene: TRBV20-1
J gene: TRBJ2-5
CDR3 protein: SARNRGFQETQY

V gene: TRBV7-2
J gene: TRBJ1-2
CDR3 protein: ASRRTGGEGYGYT

V gene: TRBV12-3/TRBV12-4
J gene: TRBJ2-2
CDR3 protein: ASRWTYTGELF

V gene: TRBV12-5
J gene: TRBJ2-1
CDR3 protein: ASGQGTWGATDNNEQF

V gene: TRBV14
J gene: TRBJ2-5
CDR3 protein: ASSPHRLGETQY

V gene: TRBV5-1
J gene: TRBJ2-1
CDR3 protein: ASSLAGTSGVTEQF

V gene: TRBV6-5
J gene: TRBJ1-6
CDR3 protein: ASSPRGGSPLH

V gene: TRBV12-3/TRBV12-4
J gene: TRBJ1-1
CDR3 protein: ASSNTWGNTEAF

V gene: TRBV5-1
J gene: TRBJ2-1
CDR3 protein: ASSFLGGAFNEQF

V gene: TRBV7-9
J gene: TRBJ1-1
CDR3 protein: ASRHRDITEAF

V gene: TRBV29-1
J gene: TRBJ2-2
CDR3 protein: SEQGLGGELF

V gene: TRBV12-3/TRBV12-4
J gene: TRBJ1-1
CDR3 protein: ASIPGLMNTEAF

V gene: TRBV2
J gene: TRBJ1-6
CDR3 protein: ASSEYGGQNSPLH

V gene: TRBV18
J gene: TRBJ1-2
CDR3 protein: ASSLGTVLYGYT

V gene: TRBV7-8
J gene: TRBJ1-4
CDR3 protein: ASSGDREKLF

V gene: TRBV18
J gene: TRBJ1-3
CDR3 protein: ASSSGQGTAGNTIY

V gene: TRBV4-2
J gene: TRBJ1-5
CDR3 protein: ASSQGQGNQPQH

V gene: TRBV4-1
J gene: TRBJ2-5
CDR3 protein: ASSPKYRGVGETQY

V gene: TRBV6-2/TRBV6-3
J gene: TRBJ1-2
CDR3 protein: ASSLGPDYGYT

V gene: TRBV28
J gene: TRBJ1-1
CDR3 protein: ASCNTRWAEAF

V gene: TRBV7-2
J gene: TRBJ1-5
CDR3 protein: ASSSSGTGNQPQH

V gene: TRBV12-3/TRBV12-4
J gene: TRBJ2-3
CDR3 protein: ASSLGDRGFTDTQY

V gene: TRBV4-1
J gene: TRBJ1-1
CDR3 protein: ASSQDRVQENTEAF

V gene: TRBV3-1
J gene: TRBJ1-5
CDR3 protein: ASSQGGYSNQPQH

V gene: TRBV7-9
J gene: TRBJ1-2
CDR3 protein: ASSPSGVRTGQDRT

V gene: TRBV19
J gene: TRBJ1-1
CDR3 protein: ASSSWDSNTEAF

V gene: TRBV20-1
J gene: TRBJ2-2
CDR3 protein: SAPLPDGHTGELF

V gene: TRBV7-3
J gene: TRBJ2-3
CDR3 protein: ASSSGTSGAWGTQY

V gene: TRBV4-3
J gene: TRBJ2-1
CDR3 protein: ASSQWSAGEQF

V gene: TRBV29-1
J gene: TRBJ1-4
CDR3 protein: SVARDRTDEKLF

V gene: TRBV5-1
J gene: TRBJ1-1
CDR3 protein: ASSSGQGAAVNTEAF

V gene: TRBV6-5
J gene: TRBJ1-2
CDR3 protein: ASSFDRAGYGYT

V gene: TRBV15
J gene: TRBJ2-1
CDR3 protein: ATSRSNRGGNEQF

V gene: TRBV12-3/TRBV12-4
J gene: TRBJ2-3
CDR3 protein: ASSSLTDTQY

V gene: TRBV7-9
J gene: TRBJ1-2
CDR3 protein: ASSQDSRGYT

V gene: TRBV5-1
J gene: TRBJ2-2
CDR3 protein: ASSLAAENTGELF

V gene: TRBV12-5
J gene: TRBJ2-3
CDR3 protein: ASGGQSDTQY

V gene: TRBV5-1
J gene: TRBJ2-5
CDR3 protein: ASSLVLGADETQY

V gene: TRBV6-2/TRBV6-3
J gene: TRBJ2-3
CDR3 protein: ASSSRTETADTQY

V gene: TRBV7-2
J gene: TRBJ2-3
CDR3 protein: ASSLTEVADTQY

V gene: TRBV14
J gene: TRBJ1-4
CDR3 protein: ASSGARNEKLF

V gene: TRBV9
J gene: TRBJ2-5
CDR3 protein: ASSVAETETQY

V gene: TRBV7-6
J gene: TRBJ2-7
CDR3 protein: ASGPAGGILEQY

V gene: TRBV7-8
J gene: TRBJ2-5
CDR3 protein: ASSLWTSGDQETQY

V gene: TRBV7-9
J gene: TRBJ2-1
CDR3 protein: ASSLVVSGGNNEQF

V gene: TRBV9
J gene: TRBJ2-7
CDR3 protein: ASSVDGGGVEQY

V gene: TRBV29-1
J gene: TRBJ1-1
CDR3 protein: SVEVGATEAF

V gene: TRBV5-1
J gene: TRBJ2-6
CDR3 protein: ARPGQNSGANVLT

V gene: TRBV4-3
J gene: TRBJ1-3
CDR3 protein: ASSQDGADGNTIY

V gene: TRBV7-2
J gene: TRBJ2-5
CDR3 protein: ASSRAETQY

V gene: TRBV5-1
J gene: TRBJ1-1
CDR3 protein: ASSLAPYTEAF

V gene: TRBV9
J gene: TRBJ2-3
CDR3 protein: ASSEPSGAQY

V gene: TRBV4-2
J gene: TRBJ2-3
CDR3 protein: ASSQEVSRVSTDTQY

V gene: TRBV12-3/TRBV12-4
J gene: TRBJ1-5
CDR3 protein: ASSPRTDSNQPQH